This entry is about one T cell receptor (beta chain). No antigen is known for it. The sample belongs to a study of post-analysis software for immune sequencing data. Whole-study context: Disease courses included relapsing-remitting, secondary progressive and progressive-relapsing multiple sclerosis. General study points: Elevated frequency relative to controls characterized about 5 TRBV segments in patients, TRBV5-6, TRBV5-1 and TRBV20-1 among them. Samples prepared in the same batch strongly co-clustered by F measure. Patients with multiple sclerosis recorded significantly lower normalized Chao1 diversity than controls, the study found.

Libraries were made from TCR beta cDNA, and they carried unique molecular identifiers. One entry per CDR3 protein, called by TCRdb with MiXCR from the PCR reads. This table has over 700,000 distinct CDR3 sequences, roughly 27% appearing once. V was pared by 2 bases and J by 0 bases, with 11 bases of the junction left unmatched. This CDR3 contains 19 residues. In germline, CDR1 is SGHTA, CDR2 FQGNSA. Sequencing was done on a sample of blood. This sequence was found in a girl aged 10 to 17 with multiple sclerosis. This sequence joins TRBV7-2 and TRBJ2-7; 12 bases agree with TRBD2. CDR3 protein: CASSLFVGLAGRPSYEQYF. The DNA for the CDR3 is TGTGCCAGCAGCTTATTTGTGGGACTAGCGGGCAGACCCTCCTACGAGCAGTACTTC.